The entry below gives a single T cell receptor (beta chain) sequence along with its context. The sample is drawn from a study of blood T cell repertoires in COVID-19. About the research overall: Sources were T cells, B-cell-depleted T cells, or PBMCs; the material itself was cDNA or gDNA.

The repertoire was sequenced with immunoSEQ multiplex PCR; TCRdb's copy has only in-frame clones and lacks some. In the table there are 95,000 to 110,000 clones, around 86% of which are singletons. The sequenced material came from peripheral blood. This receptor was taken from a man over 45 with acute or convalescent COVID-19.

The CDR3 region is CASSSPLAQEQYF. The CDR3 DNA is TGTGCCAGCAGCTCCCCACTAGCGCAAGAGCAGTACTTC. This chain joins TRBV7-8 and TRBJ2-7; 7 bases match TRBD2. J was trimmed by 7 bases and V by 4 bases; bases with no gene match: 7. Germline lookup yields CDR1 SGHVS and CDR2 FQNEAQ. The CDR3 is 13 residues long. The full variable domain, completed using reference TRBV7-8 and TRBJ2-7, is GAGVSQSPRYKVAKRGQDVALRCDPISGHVSLFWYQQALGQGPEFLTYFQNEAQLDKSGLPSDRFFAERPEGSVSTLKIQRTQQEDSAVYLCASSSPLAQEQYFGPGTRLTVT.